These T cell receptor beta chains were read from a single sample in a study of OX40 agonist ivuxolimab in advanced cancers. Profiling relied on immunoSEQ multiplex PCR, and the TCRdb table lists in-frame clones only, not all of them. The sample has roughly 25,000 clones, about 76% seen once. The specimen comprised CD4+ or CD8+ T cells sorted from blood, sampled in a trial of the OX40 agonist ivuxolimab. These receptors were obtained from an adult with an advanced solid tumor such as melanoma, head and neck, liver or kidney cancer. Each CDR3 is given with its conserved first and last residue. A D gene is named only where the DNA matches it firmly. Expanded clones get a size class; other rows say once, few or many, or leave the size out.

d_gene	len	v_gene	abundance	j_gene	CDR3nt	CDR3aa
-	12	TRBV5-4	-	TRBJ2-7	TGTGCCAGCAGCTTGGGTACCTACGAGCAGTACTTC	CASSLGTYEQYF
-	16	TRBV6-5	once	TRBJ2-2	TGTGCCAGCAGTTATAACCGGGTCAGTCATCCCGGGGAGCTGTTTTTT	CASSYNRVSHPGELFF
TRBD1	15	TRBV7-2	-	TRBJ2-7	TGTGCCAGCAGCTGGACAGGACGGCCTTCCTACGAGCAGTACTTC	CASSWTGRPSYEQYF
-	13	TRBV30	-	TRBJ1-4	TGTGCCTGGAGTGTGTGGGGGAATGAAAAACTGTTTTTT	CAWSVWGNEKLFF
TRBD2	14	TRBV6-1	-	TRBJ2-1	TGTGCCAGCAGTGAGGGGAGGGGTTGGAATGAGCAGTTCTTC	CASSEGRGWNEQFF
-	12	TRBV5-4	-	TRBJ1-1	TGTGCCTGCCGGAGAGGGAACACTGAAGCTTTCTTT	CACRRGNTEAFF
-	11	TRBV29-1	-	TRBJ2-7	TGCAGCGTTGGGAGTTCCTACGAGCAGTACTTC	CSVGSSYEQYF
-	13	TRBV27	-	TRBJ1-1	TGTGCCAGCAGTGGAGCTGGGAACACTGAAGCTTTCTTT	CASSGAGNTEAFF
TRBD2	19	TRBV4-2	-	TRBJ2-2	TGTGCCAGCAGCCAAGATGTAGGGACTAGCGGGGTCGGGACCGGGGAGCTGTTTTTT	CASSQDVGTSGVGTGELFF
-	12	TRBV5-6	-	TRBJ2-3	TGTGCCAGCAGCCCTGGTCCAAATACGCAGTATTTT	CASSPGPNTQYF
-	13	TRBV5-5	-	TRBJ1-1	TGTGCCAGCAGAAGTGGGTTAAACACTGAAGCTTTCTTT	CASRSGLNTEAFF
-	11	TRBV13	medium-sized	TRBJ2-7	TGTGCCAGCAGTGGAGTCTACGAGCAGTACTTC	CASSGVYEQYF
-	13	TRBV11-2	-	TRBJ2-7	TGTGCCAGCAGCCTAACGACGGACTACGAGCAGTACTTC	CASSLTTDYEQYF
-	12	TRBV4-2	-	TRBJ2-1	TGTGCCAGCAGCCCTAGTGCCAATGAGCAGTTCTTC	CASSPSANEQFF
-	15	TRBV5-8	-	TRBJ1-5	TGTGCCAGCGGAGAAGGGACGATCAAAAATCAGCCCCAGCATTTT	CASGEGTIKNQPQHF
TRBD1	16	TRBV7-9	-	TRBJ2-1	TGTGCCAGCAGCGCCCGAACAGGGGGCGGATTTGTTGAGCAGTTCTTC	CASSARTGGGFVEQFF
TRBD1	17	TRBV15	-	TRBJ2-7	TGTGCCACCAGCAGAGATATCGGGGACAGGGGCGGCTACGAGCAGTACTTC	CATSRDIGDRGGYEQYF
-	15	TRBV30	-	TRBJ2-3	TGTGCCTGGAGTGTAGGCGGGTCTAGCACAGATACGCAGTATTTT	CAWSVGGSSTDTQYF
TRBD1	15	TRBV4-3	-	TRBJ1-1	TGCGCCAGCAGCCAAGTGGGGACAGGTGGTACTGAAGCTTTCTTT	CASSQVGTGGTEAFF
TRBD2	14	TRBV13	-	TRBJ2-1	TGTGCCAGCAGCTTAACTAGCGCCTACAATGAGCAGTTCTTC	CASSLTSAYNEQFF
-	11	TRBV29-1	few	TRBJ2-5	TGCAGCGTTGACGTGCAAGAGACCCAGTACTTC	CSVDVQETQYF
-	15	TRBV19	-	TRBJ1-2	TGTGCCAGTAGTATATCCCTAACTACGGACTATGGCTACACCTTC	CASSISLTTDYGYTF
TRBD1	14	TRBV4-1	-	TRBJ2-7	TGCGCCAGCAGCCTGGACAGGGGTCCCTACGAGCAGTACTTC	CASSLDRGPYEQYF
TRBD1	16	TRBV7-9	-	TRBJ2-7	TGTGCCAGCAGCTCACTCCGACAGGGGAGCTCCTACGAGCAGTACTTC	CASSSLRQGSSYEQYF
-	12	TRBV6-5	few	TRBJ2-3	TGTGCCAGCAGCCCCCCAGGGGATACGCAGTATTTT	CASSPPGDTQYF
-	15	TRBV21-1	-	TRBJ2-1	TGTGCCAGCCAATATTCGGGGAAGGGGGAGGATGAGCAGTTCTTC	CASQYSGKGEDEQFF
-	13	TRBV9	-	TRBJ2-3	TGTGCCAGCAGCGTAGAGTCCCCAGATACGCAGTATTTT	CASSVESPDTQYF
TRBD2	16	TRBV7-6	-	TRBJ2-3	TGTGCCAGCAGCTTATCCGCTAGCGGGGGGGCAGATACGCAGTATTTT	CASSLSASGGADTQYF
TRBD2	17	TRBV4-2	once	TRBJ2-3	TGTGCCAGCACCCCGGGACTAGCGGGGGGGATCACAGATACGCAGTATTTT	CASTPGLAGGITDTQYF
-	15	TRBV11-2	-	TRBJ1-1	TGTGCCAGCAGCTTAGATTGGCACCAGCGGACTGAAGCTTTCTTT	CASSLDWHQRTEAFF
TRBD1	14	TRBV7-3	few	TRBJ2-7	TGTGCCAGCAGCTCGACAGGGGGGTCCTACGAGCAGTACTTC	CASSSTGGSYEQYF
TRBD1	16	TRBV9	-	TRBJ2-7	TGTGCCAGCAGCTTACGGCCGGACAGGGAGACCTACGAGCAGTACTTC	CASSLRPDRETYEQYF
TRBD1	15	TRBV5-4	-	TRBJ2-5	TGTGCCAGCAGCACCTCGACAGGGGTAGGAGAGACCCAGTACTTC	CASSTSTGVGETQYF
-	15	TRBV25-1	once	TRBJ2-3	TGTGCCAGCAGTGAATTGGGCAGCCCCGCGGCTACGCAGTATTTT	CASSELGSPAATQYF
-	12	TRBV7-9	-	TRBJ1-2	TGTGCCAGCAGCTCGGACAGCTATGGCTACACCTTC	CASSSDSYGYTF
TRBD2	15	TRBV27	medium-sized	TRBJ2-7	TGTGCCAGCAGTTCTATCCCGGGACTAGCCTACGAGCAGTACTTC	CASSSIPGLAYEQYF
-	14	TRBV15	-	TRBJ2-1	TGTGCCACCAGCATCGCATTAACTTACAATGAGCAGTTCTTC	CATSIALTYNEQFF
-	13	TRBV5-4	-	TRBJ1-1	TGTGCCAGCAGCTTGTGGCGGGACACTGAAGCTTTCTTT	CASSLWRDTEAFF
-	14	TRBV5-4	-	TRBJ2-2	TGTGCCAGCAGCTTTCCAGGGGATGGCCGGGAGCTGTTTTTT	CASSFPGDGRELFF
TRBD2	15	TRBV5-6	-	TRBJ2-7	TGTGCCAGCAGCCCACTAAGCGGGGGGGCCTACGAGCAGTACTTC	CASSPLSGGAYEQYF
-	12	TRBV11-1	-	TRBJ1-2	TGTGCCAGCAGCCCGGACAACTATGGCTACACCTTC	CASSPDNYGYTF
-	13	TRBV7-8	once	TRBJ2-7	TGTGCCAGCAGCCCAGACAGAACCTACGAGCAGTACTTC	CASSPDRTYEQYF
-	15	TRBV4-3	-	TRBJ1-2	TGCGCCAGCAGCCAAGATCAGTGGGGAAACTATGGCTACACCTTC	CASSQDQWGNYGYTF
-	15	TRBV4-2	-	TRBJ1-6	TGTGCCAGCAGCCAAGATCTCTTGTATAATTCACCCCTCCACTTT	CASSQDLLYNSPLHF
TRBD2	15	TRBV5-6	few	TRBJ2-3	TGTGCCAGCAGCCCGAGGACTAGCGGGGGAGTGGCGCAGTATTTT	CASSPRTSGGVAQYF
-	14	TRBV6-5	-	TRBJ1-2	TGTGCCAGCAGGCGGGGCGGAGGTCCCTATGGCTACACCTTC	CASRRGGGPYGYTF
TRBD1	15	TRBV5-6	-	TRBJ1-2	TGTGCCAGCAGCTTGGCCGGGACAGGGGTTTATGGCTACACCTTC	CASSLAGTGVYGYTF
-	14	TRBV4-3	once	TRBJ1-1	TGCGCCAGCAGCCAAGACGCCGGTCACACTGAAGCTTTCTTT	CASSQDAGHTEAFF
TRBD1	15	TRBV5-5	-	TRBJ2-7	TGTGCCAGCAGCTTGGGCGGGACAGGGTCGGACGAGCAGTACTTC	CASSLGGTGSDEQYF
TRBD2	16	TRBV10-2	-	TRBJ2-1	TGCGCCAGCACCCCCGGGACTAGCCTGTCCTACAATGAGCAGTTCTTC	CASTPGTSLSYNEQFF
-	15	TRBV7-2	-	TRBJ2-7	TGTGCCAGCAGCCGCACCGGGACACCCTCCTACGAGCAGTACTTC	CASSRTGTPSYEQYF
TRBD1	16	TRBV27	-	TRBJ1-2	TGTGCCAGCAGTTTAGCTGGGACAGGGGTAACCTATGGCTACACCTTC	CASSLAGTGVTYGYTF
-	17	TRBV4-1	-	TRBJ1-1	TGCGCCAGCAGCCCAGCAGCGGGGGCCGGTGGGAACACTGAAGCTTTCTTT	CASSPAAGAGGNTEAFF
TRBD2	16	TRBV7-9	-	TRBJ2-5	TGTGCCAGCAGCTTAGTAGCGGGGGGGCCCAGAGAGACCCAGTACTTC	CASSLVAGGPRETQYF
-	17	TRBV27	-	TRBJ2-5	TGTGCCAGCAGTTTATCCCCGGCCGGGTTAAAGGGAGAGACCCAGTACTTC	CASSLSPAGLKGETQYF
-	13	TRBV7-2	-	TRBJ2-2	TGTGCCAGCAGTCATCAGGGTGTAGGGGAGCTGTTTTTT	CASSHQGVGELFF
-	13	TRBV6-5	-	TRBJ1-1	TGTGCCATCGGCCTCGGGGTTGGGACTGAAGCTTTCTTT	CAIGLGVGTEAFF